Below are 23 T cell receptor beta chains sequenced from a single sample in a study of OX40 agonist ivuxolimab in advanced cancers. Assay used: immunoSEQ multiplex PCR; TCRdb lists only in-frame clones, some missing. The sample lists tens of thousands of clones; roughly nine tenths were seen once. Sequencing used CD4+ or CD8+ T cells sorted from blood, obtained in a trial of the OX40 agonist ivuxolimab. These receptor sequences come from an adult with an advanced solid tumor such as melanoma, head and neck, liver or kidney cancer.

The chain joins TRBV5-1 to TRBJ1-1; 9 bases align to TRBD1. The J segment lost 1 base and the V segment lost 4 bases, leaving 2 bases of the junction unmatched. Germline V gives CDR1 SGHRS, CDR2 YFSETQ. The CDR3 is made up of 14 amino acids. CDR3 amino acids: CASSQTGGNTEAFF. CDR3 DNA sequence: TGCGCCAGCAGCCAGACAGGGGGGAACACTGAAGCTTTCTTT.

The chain uses TRBV5-4 and TRBJ1-1, with D hard to call. Trimming cost V 0 bases and J 4 bases, with 7 bases left between them. CDR3 length: 13 residues. The germline gives CDR1 SGHNT, CDR2 YYREEE (reference sequence). CDR3 sequence reads: CASSLETGTEAFF. CDR3 bases: TGTGCCAGCAGCTTGGAAACTGGCACTGAAGCTTTCTTT.

V and J are TRBV27 and TRBJ2-7; D possibly corresponds to TRBD2 (6 bases). V lost 5 bases and J 0 bases, leaving 14 bases between the germline ends. Germline V gene sequence: CDR1 MNHEY, CDR2 SMNVEV (reference sequence). This CDR3 comprises 15 residues. This CDR3 reads CASSMLAMSSYEQYF. CDR3 coding DNA: TGTGCCAGCAGTATGCTAGCGATGAGCTCCTACGAGCAGTACTTC.

The chain joins TRBV25-1 to TRBJ2-2; 10 bases agree with TRBD2. Germline assignment: CDR1 MGHDK and CDR2 SYGVNS. V lost 6 bases, J lost 4 bases, and 5 bases stayed unmatched. The CDR3 is 15 amino acids. CDR3 in DNA: TGTGCCAGCAGGCCGGGACTAGCGACCACCGGGGAGCTGTTTTTT. It yields the protein CASRPGLATTGELFF.

The chain employs TRBV4-3 and TRBJ1-1; D is ambiguous. This CDR3 comprises 14 residues. Germline V gene sequence: CDR1 LGHNA, CDR2 YSLEER. The V gene lost 1 base and the J gene lost 3 bases, with 9 bases spanning the gap. The CDR3 DNA reads as TGCGCCAGCAGCCAAGGGGATGTAGACACTGAAGCTTTCTTT. Translating it yields CASSQGDVDTEAFF.

The chain recombines TRBV18 with TRBJ2-1; a weak D match, TRBD1 (6 bases). The CDR3 has 15 residues. V dropped 5 bases and J dropped 0 bases, with 11 bases sitting between them. In germline, CDR1 is KGHSH, CDR2 LQKENI. This CDR3 reads CASSWTESSYNEQFF. In DNA form, the CDR3 reads TGTGCCAGCTCATGGACAGAGAGCTCCTACAATGAGCAGTTCTTC.

V usage is TRBV7-2 and J usage is TRBJ2-1; D is perhaps TRBD2 (5 bases). Germline V gene sequence: CDR1 SGHTA, CDR2 FQGNSA. The V gene lost 1 base and the J gene lost 5 bases, with 6 bases spanning the gap. The CDR3 loop spans 13 amino acids. The CDR3 nucleotides are TGTGCCAGCAGCTTAGTGCGGGACAATGAGCAGTTCTTC. It specifies CASSLVRDNEQFF.

CDR3 in amino acids: CASSPGTSVADTQYF. In nucleotides, the CDR3 is TGCGCCAGCAGTCCCGGGACTAGCGTAGCAGATACGCAGTATTTT. The V call is TRBV10-1, the J call TRBJ2-3, with 10 bases matching TRBD2. The CDR3 loop spans 15 amino acids. V lost 5 bases, J lost 4 bases, and 6 bases stayed unmatched. Germline lookup yields CDR1 WNHNN and CDR2 SYGVQD (reference sequence).

The J gene is TRBJ1-2, the V gene TRBV27; 7 bases line up with TRBD1. In germline, CDR1 is MNHEY, CDR2 SMNVEV (reference sequence). The trim removed 6 bases at V and 5 bases at J, leaving 9 bases unmatched. CDR3 size: 14 residues. The CDR3 bases are TGTGCCAGCAGATCACAGGGGTTCGGGTATGGCTACACCTTC. Protein sequence: CASRSQGFGYGYTF.

In its sample, this clone was seen once. The chain is built from TRBV5-1 and TRBJ1-1, with TRBD1 identical over 7 bases. V shed 4 bases, J shed 12 bases, and the junction held 9 bases outside the gene matches. This CDR3 is built from 12 residues. CDR1 SGHRS and CDR2 YFSETQ come from the germline V gene. The DNA of the CDR3 is TGCGCCAGCAGCCCGGGACAGATGGGATCTTTCTTT. The encoded protein is CASSPGQMGSFF.

The chain couples TRBV28 to TRBJ1-1; 7 bases match TRBD1. Germline V gene sequence: CDR1 MDHEN, CDR2 SYDVKM. The CDR3 sequence is 15 residues long. The ends lost 5 bases at V and 5 bases at J; junction bases unmatched: 11. This CDR3 reads CASSPSGGGPTEAFF. The CDR3 bases are TGTGCCAGCAGTCCCTCCGGAGGGGGCCCTACTGAAGCTTTCTTT. The full variable domain, with the rest looked up from reference TRBV28 and TRBJ1-1, is DVKVTQSSRYLVKRTGEKVFLECVQDMDHENMFWYRQDPGLGLRLIYFSYDVKMKEKGDIPEGYSVSREKKERFSLILESASTNQTSMYLCASSPSGGGPTEAFFGQGTRLTVV.

The chain links TRBV5-1 to TRBJ2-7; 14 nucleotides line up with TRBD2. Germline V gene data show CDR1 as SGHRS and CDR2 as YFSETQ. CDR3 length: 16 residues. The junction had 10 bases not matched to a gene; V was cut back by 5 bases and J by 6 bases. This CDR3 reads CASSWGAGTSGSEQYF. CDR3 coding DNA: TGCGCCAGCAGTTGGGGGGCTGGGACTAGCGGGAGCGAGCAGTACTTC.

The genes are TRBV5-4 and TRBJ2-1; 7 bases fit TRBD1. The V segment lost 3 bases and the J segment 2 bases; nucleotides outside the gene matches: 8. The CDR3 is 16 residues long. Germline V CDR1 and CDR2: SGHNT, YYREEE (reference sequence). The CDR3 DNA reads TGTGCCAGCAGCTATGGGACAGCCACTACCTACAATGAGCAGTTCTTC. This encodes CASSYGTATTYNEQFF.

The rearrangement joins TRBV5-1 to TRBJ2-2, with TRBD2 matching 9 bases. Germline lookup yields CDR1 SGHRS and CDR2 YFSETQ. The CDR3 totals 15 residues. J lost 7 bases, V lost 1 base, and 5 bases had no gene match. The DNA of the CDR3 is TGCGCCAGCAGCTTGCGGACTAGCGATGTCGGGGAGCTGTTTTTT. Protein: CASSLRTSDVGELFF.

The chain joins TRBV5-1 to TRBJ2-6; 7 bases are shared with TRBD1. The germline V gene encodes CDR1 SGHRS and CDR2 YFSETQ. This CDR3 has 15 amino acids. With V trimmed by 1 base and J by 2 bases, 0 bases remained unmatched. The CDR3 loop reads CASSLTGAGANVLTF. The DNA for the CDR3 is TGCGCCAGCAGCTTGACAGGGGCTGGGGCCAACGTCCTGACTTTC. The variable domain in full, with the rest retrieved from reference TRBV5-1 and TRBJ2-6, is KAGVTQTPRYLIKTRGQQVTLSCSPISGHRSVSWYQQTPGQGLQFLFEYFSETQRNKGNFPGRFSGRQFSNSRSEMNVSTLELGDSALYLCASSLTGAGANVLTFGAGSRLTVL.

This chain links TRBV2 with TRBJ1-1; 7 bases fit TRBD1. The CDR3 contains 13 residues. CDR1 SNHLY and CDR2 FYNNEI come from the germline V gene. Trimming took 8 bases from V and 6 from J; bases not matched to a gene: 9. As DNA, the CDR3 is TGTGCCAGCGGGGAAACAGGGGTTCCTGAAGCTTTCTTT. Its translation is CASGETGVPEAFF.

This clone was seen once. The rearrangement links TRBV5-6 to TRBJ2-3, with D perhaps TRBD1 (6 bases). Germline V gene sequence: CDR1 SGHDT, CDR2 YYEEEE. There are 12 residues in the CDR3. Trimming removed 5 bases from V and 5 bases from J, with 9 bases in between. The CDR3 loop reads CASRLGGDTQYF. CDR3 in DNA: TGTGCCAGCAGGTTAGGGGGAGATACGCAGTATTTT.

The rearrangement uses TRBV28 and TRBJ2-7, with TRBD2 matching 8 bases. The ends lost 2 bases at V and 4 bases at J; junction bases unmatched: 4. Germline V CDR1 and CDR2: MDHEN, SYDVKM. The CDR3 totals 14 residues. In DNA form, the CDR3 reads TGTGCCAGCAGTTTAAGCGGGAGTCGGTACGAGCAGTACTTC. Amino acid sequence: CASSLSGSRYEQYF.

This clone was observed a single time. The chain has TRBV7-2 and TRBJ2-3, with D perhaps given as TRBD1 or TRBD2 (6 bases each). This CDR3 contains 16 residues. With 5 bases removed from V and 5 bases from J, the gap between germline ends came to 20 bases. CDR1 is SGHTA and CDR2 is FQGNSA in the germline V gene. The CDR3 reads CASSPWGWGAEDTQYF. The CDR3 nucleotides read TGTGCCAGCAGCCCATGGGGTTGGGGGGCCGAAGATACGCAGTATTTT.

The J gene is TRBJ2-2, the V gene TRBV7-6; D possibly corresponds to TRBD1 (5 bases). Trimming stripped 4 bases from V and 6 bases from J, with 9 bases between. The CDR3 is 13 amino acids. CDR1 is SGHVS and CDR2 is FNYEAQ in the germline V gene. The CDR3 region has the DNA TGTGCCAGCAGCTCGCAGACAGCCGGGGAGCTGTTTTTT. Translating it yields CASSSQTAGELFF.

This rearrangement joins TRBV19 to TRBJ1-4; 7 bases fit TRBD1. With 6 bases clipped from V and 5 bases from J, the junction kept 3 bases outside the gene matches. Germline CDR1 is LNHDA and CDR2 is SQIVND (reference sequence). The CDR3 totals 13 residues. Written as DNA, the CDR3 is TGTGCCAGTAGCGGGACAGTGAATGAAAAACTGTTTTTT. It translates to CASSGTVNEKLFF.

This chain uses TRBV18 with TRBJ2-1; no definite D call. V was pared by 2 bases and J by 5 bases, with 10 bases between. The CDR3 has 14 residues. Germline CDR1 is KGHSH and CDR2 is LQKENI. The CDR3 nucleotides read TGTGCCAGCTCACCAAGGACGTTGGACAATGAGCAGTTCTTC. This encodes CASSPRTLDNEQFF.

The V call is TRBV9, the J call TRBJ2-3, with 8 bases lining up with TRBD1. Per germline, CDR1 SGDLS and CDR2 YYNGEE. This CDR3 has 14 residues. V lost 0 bases, J lost 4 bases, and 1 base stayed unmatched. Written as DNA, the CDR3 is TGTGCCAGCAGCGTAGAACAGGGGGCAGATACGCAGTATTTT. Protein: CASSVEQGADTQYF.